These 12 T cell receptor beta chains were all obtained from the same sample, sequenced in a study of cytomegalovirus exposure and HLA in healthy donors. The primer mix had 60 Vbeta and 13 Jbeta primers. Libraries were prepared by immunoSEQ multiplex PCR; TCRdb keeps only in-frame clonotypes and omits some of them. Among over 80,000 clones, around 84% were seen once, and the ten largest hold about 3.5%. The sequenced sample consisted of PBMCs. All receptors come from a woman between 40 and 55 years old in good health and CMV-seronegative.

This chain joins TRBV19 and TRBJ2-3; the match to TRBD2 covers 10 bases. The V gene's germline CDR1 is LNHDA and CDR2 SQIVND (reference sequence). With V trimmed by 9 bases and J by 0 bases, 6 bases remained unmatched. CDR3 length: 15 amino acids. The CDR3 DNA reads TGTGCCAGCCGAGAGACTAGCGGGAGCACAGATACGCAGTATTTT. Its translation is CASRETSGSTDTQYF.

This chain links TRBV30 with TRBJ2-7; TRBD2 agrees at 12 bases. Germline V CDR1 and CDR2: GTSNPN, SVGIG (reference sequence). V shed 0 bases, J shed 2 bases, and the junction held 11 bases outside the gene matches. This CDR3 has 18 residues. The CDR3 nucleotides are TGTGCCTGGAGTGTAGTCACGGGACTAGCGGGTAGAACCTACGAGCAGTACTTC. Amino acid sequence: CAWSVVTGLAGRTYEQYF.

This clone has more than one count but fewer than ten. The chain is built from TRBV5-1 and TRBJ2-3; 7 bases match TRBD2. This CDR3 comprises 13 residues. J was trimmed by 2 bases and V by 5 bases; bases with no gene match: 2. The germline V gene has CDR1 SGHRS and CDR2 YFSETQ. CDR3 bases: TGCGCCAGCAGGCGGGAGTTCACAGATACGCAGTATTTT. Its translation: CASRREFTDTQYF.

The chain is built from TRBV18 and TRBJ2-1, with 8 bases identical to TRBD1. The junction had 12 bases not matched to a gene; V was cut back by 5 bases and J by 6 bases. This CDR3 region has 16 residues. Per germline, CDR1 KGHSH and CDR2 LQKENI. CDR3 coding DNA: TGTGCCAGCTCATCCCCTCTTCGGACAGGGACCAATGAGCAGTTCTTC. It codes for CASSSPLRTGTNEQFF.

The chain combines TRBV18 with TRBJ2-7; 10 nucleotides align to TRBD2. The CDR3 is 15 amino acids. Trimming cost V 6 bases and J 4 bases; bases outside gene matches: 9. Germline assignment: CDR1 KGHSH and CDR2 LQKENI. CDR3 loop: CASSPRTSGPYEQYF. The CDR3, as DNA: TGTGCCAGCTCCCCCAGGACTAGCGGCCCTTACGAGCAGTACTTC.

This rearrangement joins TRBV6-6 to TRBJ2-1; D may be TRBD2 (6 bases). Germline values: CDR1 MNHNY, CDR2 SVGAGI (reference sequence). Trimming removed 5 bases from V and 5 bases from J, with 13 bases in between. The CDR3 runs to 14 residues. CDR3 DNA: TGTGCCAGCAGTCCCTACCGGGGGAACAATGAGCAGTTCTTC. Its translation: CASSPYRGNNEQFF.

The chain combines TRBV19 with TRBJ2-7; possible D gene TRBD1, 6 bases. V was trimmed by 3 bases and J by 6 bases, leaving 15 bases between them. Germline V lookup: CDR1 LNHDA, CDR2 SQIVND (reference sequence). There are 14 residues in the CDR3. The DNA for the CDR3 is TGTGCCAGTAGTATTAACCAGGGGAAGGGCGAGCAGTACTTC. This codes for CASSINQGKGEQYF.

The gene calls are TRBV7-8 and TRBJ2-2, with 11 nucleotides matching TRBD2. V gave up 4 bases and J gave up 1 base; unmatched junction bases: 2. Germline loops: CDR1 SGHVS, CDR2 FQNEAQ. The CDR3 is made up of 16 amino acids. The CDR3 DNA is TGTGCCAGCAGCTGGCTAGCGGGGGGGAACACCGGGGAGCTGTTTTTT. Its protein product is CASSWLAGGNTGELFF.

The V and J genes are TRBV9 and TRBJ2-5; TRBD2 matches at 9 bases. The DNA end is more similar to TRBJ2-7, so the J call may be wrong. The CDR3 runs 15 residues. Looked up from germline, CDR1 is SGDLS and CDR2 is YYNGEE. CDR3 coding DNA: TGTGCCAGCAGCGTAGGTAGCGGGAGATACTACGAGCAGTACTTC. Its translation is CASSVGSGRYYEQYF.

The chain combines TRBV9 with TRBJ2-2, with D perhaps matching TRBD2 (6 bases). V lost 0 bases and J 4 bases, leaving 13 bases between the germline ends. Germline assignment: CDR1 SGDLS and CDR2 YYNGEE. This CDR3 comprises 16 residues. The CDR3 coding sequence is TGTGCCAGCAGCGTAGGTCCTCGGGAGAGCACCGGGGAGCTGTTTTTT. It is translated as CASSVGPRESTGELFF.

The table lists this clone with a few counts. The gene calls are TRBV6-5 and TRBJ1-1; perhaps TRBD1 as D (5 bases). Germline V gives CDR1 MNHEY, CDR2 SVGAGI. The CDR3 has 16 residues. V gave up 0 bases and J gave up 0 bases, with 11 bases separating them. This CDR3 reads CASSYSSGGMNTEAFF. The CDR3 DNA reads TGTGCCAGCAGTTACTCTTCGGGGGGAATGAACACTGAAGCTTTCTTT.

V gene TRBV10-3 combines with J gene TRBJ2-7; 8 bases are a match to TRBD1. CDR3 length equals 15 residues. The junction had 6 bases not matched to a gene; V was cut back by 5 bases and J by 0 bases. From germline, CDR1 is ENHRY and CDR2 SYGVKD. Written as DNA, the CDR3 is TGTGCCATCAGTTCTCAGGGGGCTAGCTCCTACGAGCAGTACTTC. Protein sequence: CAISSQGASSYEQYF.